These 32 T cell receptor beta chains share one sample of origin, sequenced in a study of T cells in women clearing cervical HPV infection. Assay used: immunoSEQ multiplex PCR; TCRdb lists only in-frame clones, some missing. The sample includes around 25,000 clones. The specimen was blood buffy coat. These receptors were collected from a woman aged 18-70 years with a cervical HPV16 infection that either progressed to CIN3+ or cleared (not recorded which).

As concerns this clone: A read error may account for a junction end that differs from germline. The read ends 3 residues before the CDR3 terminus; that terminus is restored from the germline J gene. The chain recombines TRBV19 with TRBJ2-3, with TRBD1 as a possible D gene (5 bases). From germline, CDR1 is LNHDA and CDR2 SQIVND (reference sequence). This CDR3 comprises 14 residues. The DNA read from the CDR3 is TGTGCCGGTAGGTCTGGGGCAGGGAATCAGCCG. It translates to CAGRSGAGNQP. The full CDR3 protein reads CAGRSGAGNQPQYF.

Points on this clone: The observed sequence ends 3 residues before the CDR3 terminus, with the missing tail filled in from the germline J gene. The chain recombines TRBV20-1 with TRBJ1-1, with D unclear. This CDR3 comprises 11 residues. V gave up 6 bases and J gave up 0 bases, with 5 bases separating them. In germline, CDR1 is DFQATT, CDR2 SNEGSKA (reference sequence). CDR3: CSAPLNTEAFF. CDR3 bases read: TGCAGTGCCCCCTTGAACACTGAA.

As concerns this clone: The read ends 3 residues shy of where the CDR3 ends; the end is completed using the germline J gene. This chain links TRBV20-1 with TRBJ2-3; TRBD2 matches 7 bases. The CDR3 is 15 amino acids. Germline V gives CDR1 DFQATT, CDR2 SNEGSKA (reference sequence). The CDR3 is CSAMERGLKNQPQYF. The CDR3 bases that were read are TGCAGTGCTATGGAGCGGGGCTTGAAAAATCAGCCG.

A word on this clone: Read sequence stops 3 residues before the CDR3 end, and the germline J gene provides the missing end. The rearrangement joins TRBV5-1 to TRBJ2-1; D might be TRBD2 (6 bases). Trimming removed 0 bases from V and 6 bases from J, with 16 bases in between. Germline CDR1 and CDR2: SGHRS and YFSETQ. This CDR3 is 16 amino acids long. The sequenced part of the CDR3 DNA is TGCGCCAGCAGCTTGGTAGTACTAGCAGCCTCCAATGAG. Its translation: CASSLVVLAASNE. The entire CDR3 protein is CASSLVVLAASNEQFF. The complete variable domain, with remaining parts taken from reference TRBV5-1 and TRBJ2-1, reads KAGVTQTPRYLIKTRGQQVTLSCSPISGHRSVSWYQQTPGQGLQFLFEYFSETQRNKGNFPGRFSGRQFSNSRSEMNVSTLELGDSALYLCASSLVVLAASNEQFFGPGTRLTVL.

Regarding this clone: The observed sequence ends 3 residues before the CDR3 terminus, with the missing tail filled in from the germline J gene. The chain uses TRBV30 and TRBJ2-5; 8 nucleotides match TRBD1. CDR1 is GTSNPN and CDR2 is SVGIG in the germline V gene (reference sequence). Unmatched junction bases numbered 7, after V lost 3 bases and J lost 4 bases. CDR3 length: 14 amino acids. The CDR3 sequence: CAWSTGTGLETQYF. CDR3 DNA (partial): TGTGCCTGGAGCACCGGGACAGGCTTAGAGACC.

The DNA read from the CDR3 is TGTGCCAGCAGCTCCGGTAGCTATGGT. As protein: CASSSGSYG. The full CDR3 protein is CASSSGSYGQYF. The rearrangement joins TRBV7-9 to TRBJ2-4; D is uncertain. The CDR3 goes on 3 residues after the read ends, and that part is filled in from the germline J gene. The CDR3 runs to 12 residues. Germline V CDR1 and CDR2: SEHNR, FQNEAQ (reference sequence).

Details on this clone: The read terminates 3 residues before the CDR3 end, so the remaining end is supplied by the germline J gene. This chain uses TRBV6-2 or TRBV6-3 with TRBJ1-2; 9 bases line up with TRBD1. The germline V gene has CDR1 MNHEY and CDR2 SVGEGT. This CDR3 contains 13 residues. The CDR3 here is CASRTGAMYDYTF. The CDR3 DNA, read in part, is TGTGCCAGCCGGACAGGGGCCATGTACGAC.

To note about this clone: The read ends 3 residues before the CDR3 terminus; that terminus is restored from the germline J gene. This rearrangement joins TRBV5-6 to TRBJ2-3, with a tentative D call TRBD1 (7 bases). The CDR3 has 12 residues. Germline CDR1 SGHDT, CDR2 YYEEEE. The CDR3 sequence is CASSWGDRTQYF. Partial CDR3 DNA: TGTGCCAGCAGCTGGGGGGACAGAACG.

Turning to this clone: The read ends 3 residues early relative to the CDR3; the germline J gene fills the gap. V is TRBV2 and J is TRBJ2-1, with D tentatively TRBD1 (6 bases). The CDR3 extends over 15 amino acids. The germline V gene encodes CDR1 SNHLY and CDR2 FYNNEI. Trimming took 6 bases from V and 0 from J, leaving 12 bases between them. The CDR3 reads CASRVDRSSYNEQFF. The CDR3 bases that were read are TGTGCCAGCAGGGTAGACAGGAGCTCCTACAATGAG.

Remarks on this clone: The CDR3 end is not reached by the read, which stops 3 residues before it; the germline J gene fills it in. This sequence joins TRBV10-3 and TRBJ1-2; 7 bases map to TRBD1. This CDR3 has 15 residues. V lost 0 bases, J lost 3 bases, and 4 bases stayed unmatched. CDR1 is ENHRY and CDR2 is SYGVKD in the germline V gene. The CDR3 sequence is CAISESRGTDYGYTF. CDR3 DNA, as far as it was read: TGTGCCATCAGTGAGTCCAGGGGGACGGACTATGGC.

The covered CDR3 bases are TGTGCCAGCAGCTTCGGGACAGGTGACTACGAG. Translated: CASSFGTGDYE. The CDR3 reads in full as CASSFGTGDYEQYF. The chain links TRBV7-2 to TRBJ2-7; 8 positions match TRBD1. The DNA ends 3 residues before the CDR3 does, and the rest of the CDR3 is filled in from the germline J gene. The CDR3 spans 14 residues. Looked up from germline, CDR1 is SGHTA and CDR2 is FQGNSA. Trimming cost V 3 bases and J 3 bases; bases outside gene matches: 4.

Notes on this clone: The observed sequence ends 3 residues before the CDR3 terminus, with the missing tail filled in from the germline J gene. The sample has other DNA sequences that encode this CDR3 too. The J gene is TRBJ2-3, the V gene TRBV9, with 13 bases identical to TRBD2. V shed 0 bases and J 3 bases; nucleotides not matched to a gene: 1. CDR1 SGDLS and CDR2 YYNGEE come from the germline V gene. The CDR3 has 16 amino acids. The CDR3 sequence is CASSVGLAGGTDTQYF. The covered CDR3 bases are TGTGCCAGCAGCGTAGGACTAGCGGGGGGTACAGATACG.

A word on this clone: The read is 3 residues too short to cover the CDR3 end, so that end is filled in from the germline J gene. This chain uses TRBV7-9 with TRBJ1-5; perhaps TRBD1 as D (6 bases). This CDR3 comprises 15 residues. V was trimmed by 5 bases and J by 1 base, leaving 12 bases between them. Germline V gene data show CDR1 as SEHNR and CDR2 as FQNEAQ (reference sequence). The CDR3 sequence is CASSRGTLSNQPQHF. CDR3 DNA, as far as it was read: TGTGCCAGCAGCCGAGGGACACTCAGCAATCAGCCC.

For this clone: The read ends 3 residues shy of where the CDR3 ends; the end is completed using the germline J gene. This chain uses TRBV7-8 with TRBJ1-2, with 8 bases matching TRBD1. The J segment lost 4 bases and the V segment lost 6 bases, leaving 7 bases of the junction unmatched. The CDR3 has 14 residues. CDR1 SGHVS and CDR2 FQNEAQ come from the germline V gene. The CDR3 is CASRSTGDSYGYTF. The covered CDR3 bases are TGTGCCAGCAGATCGACAGGGGACAGCTATGGC.

Comment on this clone: The CDR3 end is not reached by the read, which stops 3 residues before it; the germline J gene fills it in. The chain recombines TRBV19 with TRBJ2-2; the D gene is possibly TRBD1 (5 bases). The CDR3 loop spans 15 amino acids. Germline V lookup: CDR1 LNHDA, CDR2 SQIVND (reference sequence). Partial CDR3 DNA: TGTGCCAGTTTGAAAGGGGCCTCTGGGGCCAACGTG. Translated, it gives CASLKGASGANV. The complete CDR3 sequence is CASLKGASGANVLFF.

Comment on this clone: Read sequence stops 3 residues before the CDR3 end, and the germline J gene provides the missing end. The chain employs TRBV7-2 and TRBJ2-1; D is undetermined. CDR3 length: 15 amino acids. Trimming pared 3 bases from V and 0 bases from J, leaving 9 bases between. Germline lookup yields CDR1 SGHTA and CDR2 FQGNSA. This CDR3 reads CASSFSLTSYNEQFF. Partial CDR3 DNA: TGTGCCAGCAGCTTTAGCCTAACCTCCTACAATGAG.

As for this clone: From the germline J gene comes the end of the CDR3, since the read stops 3 residues before it. The V call is TRBV2, the J call TRBJ2-3; 8 positions agree with TRBD2. Losses at the gene ends were 8 bases for V and 0 bases for J; bases not matched to a gene: 4. From germline, CDR1 is SNHLY and CDR2 FYNNEI. The CDR3 contains 14 residues. The CDR3 here is CASLAGSSTDTQYF. CDR3 DNA, as far as it was read: TGTGCCAGCCTAGCGGGTAGCAGCACAGATACG. Filled out from reference TRBV2 and TRBJ2-3, the complete variable domain reads EPEVTQTPSHQVTQMGQEVILRCVPISNHLYFYWYRQILGQKVEFLVSFYNNEISEKSEIFDDQFSVERPDGSNFTLKIRSTKLEDSAMYFCASLAGSSTDTQYFGPGTRLTVL.

Points on this clone: The read ends 3 residues before the CDR3 terminus; that terminus is restored from the germline J gene. The chain is built from TRBV18 and TRBJ1-2; 7 bases match TRBD1. This CDR3 has 16 amino acids. Per germline, CDR1 KGHSH and CDR2 LQKENI. CDR3 bases read: TGTGCCAGCTCACTTGGACAGGCAACCTCCAAAAACATC. This sequence encodes CASSLGQATSKNI. The CDR3 in full is CASSLGQATSKNIYTF.

With regard to this clone: Read coverage stops 3 residues before the CDR3 terminus; the germline J gene supplies the remainder. This chain uses TRBV5-1 with TRBJ2-7; D is possibly TRBD1 (5 bases). The length of the CDR3 is 15 residues. Per the germline V gene, CDR1 is SGHRS and CDR2 is YFSETQ. The V end was cut by 0 bases, the J end by 0 bases, with 10 bases between. CDR3 amino acids: CASSLVQGRSYEQYF. The DNA read from the CDR3 is TGCGCCAGCAGCTTGGTTCAGGGCCGCTCCTACGAG.

On this clone: The CDR3 extends 3 residues past the end of the read, so its final part is completed from the germline J gene. The chain employs TRBV30 and TRBJ2-3, with a tentative D call TRBD1 (6 bases). The CDR3 is 13 amino acids. Per germline, CDR1 GTSNPN and CDR2 SVGIG (reference sequence). Partial CDR3 DNA: TGTGCCTGGAGACCCAGGGGCCAAGAGACG. This translates into CAWRPRGQET. The complete CDR3 reads CAWRPRGQETQYF.

In the case of this clone: The read terminates 3 residues before the CDR3 end, so the remaining end is supplied by the germline J gene. This chain links TRBV4-1 with TRBJ1-4; 8 bases are shared with TRBD1. Per the germline V gene, CDR1 is MGHRA and CDR2 is YSYEKL. The CDR3 loop spans 14 amino acids. The ends lost 4 bases at V and 8 bases at J; junction bases unmatched: 6. CDR3 sequence reads: CASSPGQEREKLFF. The covered CDR3 bases are TGCGCCAGCAGCCCGGGACAGGAGAGGGAAAAA.

Worth noting for this clone: The CDR3 end is not reached by the read, which stops 3 residues before it; the germline J gene fills it in. The chain uses TRBV7-7 and TRBJ2-2; D ambiguous. Germline CDR1 reads SSHAT; CDR2 reads FNYEAQ (reference sequence). This CDR3 is 13 amino acids long. V lost 5 bases and J lost 2, with 6 bases in between. This CDR3 is CASSPGNTGELFF. CDR3 bases read: TGTGCCAGCAGCCCCGGTAACACCGGGGAG.

A note on this clone: Read coverage stops 3 residues before the CDR3 terminus; the germline J gene supplies the remainder. The rearrangement uses TRBV19 and TRBJ2-7; D is unclear. V lost 3 bases to trimming and J lost 4 bases, with 7 bases between them. CDR3 length equals 12 residues. Germline V gives CDR1 LNHDA, CDR2 SQIVND (reference sequence). The CDR3 DNA, read in part, is TGTGCCAGTAGTATTTCGGGTTACGAG. Translation gives CASSISGYE. The CDR3 as a whole reads CASSISGYEQYF.

As regards this clone: The read falls 3 residues short of the CDR3 end, and the missing part is taken from the germline J gene. The genes are TRBV7-2 and TRBJ1-6, with D maybe TRBD1 (5 bases). Trimming took off 5 bases at V and 5 bases at J, with 10 bases between the two ends. There are 14 residues in the CDR3. Germline V lookup: CDR1 SGHTA, CDR2 FQGNSA. Partial CDR3 DNA: TGTGCCAGCAGCCTCCGGGGGGATAATTCACCC. This encodes CASSLRGDNSP. The complete CDR3 sequence is CASSLRGDNSPLHF.

Regarding this clone: The CDR3 goes on 3 residues after the read ends, and that part is filled in from the germline J gene. This chain links TRBV7-9 with TRBJ2-1, with unresolved D. With 3 bases removed from V and 3 bases from J, the gap between germline ends came to 12 bases. CDR3 length: 15 residues. The V gene's germline CDR1 is SEHNR and CDR2 FQNEAQ (reference sequence). The CDR3 sequence is CASSFVGRSYNEQFF. CDR3 DNA (partial): TGTGCCAGCAGCTTTGTAGGCAGGAGCTACAATGAG.

Comment on this clone: The CDR3 is cut off 3 residues early in the read; its end comes from the germline J gene. V gene TRBV18 combines with J gene TRBJ2-7; 12 nucleotides line up with TRBD2. Germline V gene data show CDR1 as KGHSH and CDR2 as LQKENI. V was pared by 5 bases and J by 2 bases, with 1 base of the junction left unmatched. CDR3 length: 14 amino acids. The CDR3 loop is CASSRTSGTYEQYF. Incomplete CDR3 DNA: TGTGCCAGCTCAAGGACTAGCGGGACCTACGAG.

About this clone itself: The read is 3 residues too short to cover the CDR3 end, so that end is filled in from the germline J gene. The chain is built from TRBV20-1 and TRBJ2-1; TRBD2 matches at 13 bases. V dropped 6 bases and J dropped 2; count of bases not matched to a gene: 4. CDR3 length: 15 amino acids. From germline, CDR1 is DFQATT and CDR2 SNEGSKA (reference sequence). The sequenced CDR3 bases are TGCAGTGCGCCACTAGCGGGAGGGACCTACAATGAG. Residues: CSAPLAGGTYNE. In full, the CDR3 is CSAPLAGGTYNEQFF.

Details on this clone: The sequence runs out 3 residues before the end of the CDR3; the remainder is reconstructed from the germline J gene. The gene calls are TRBV7-9 and TRBJ2-4, with a weak D call TRBD2 (5 bases). Germline V CDR1 and CDR2: SEHNR, FQNEAQ (reference sequence). CDR3 size: 13 residues. CDR3 loop: CASSPPIDYGQYF. The covered CDR3 bases are TGTGCCAGCAGCCCCCCAATTGACTATGGT.

A remark on this clone: A junction boundary mismatches the germline segment, possibly from a read error. The read falls 3 residues short of the CDR3 end, and the missing part is taken from the germline J gene. The same CDR3 is also encoded by other DNA sequences in this sample. The chain employs TRBV18 and TRBJ1-3, with 8 bases matching TRBD1. Germline assignment: CDR1 KGHSH and CDR2 LQKENI. The CDR3 is made up of 13 amino acids. Here the CDR3 reads CASSPQGADTIYF. The CDR3 bases that were read are TGTGCCAGCTCACCGCAGGGGGCCGACACT. The complete variable domain, with remaining parts taken from reference TRBV18 and TRBJ1-3, reads NAGVMQNPRHLVRRRGQEARLRCSPMKGHSHVYWYRQLPEEGLKFMVYLQKENIIDESGMPKERFSAEFPKEGPSILRIQQVVRGDSAAYFCASSPQGADTIYFGEGSWLTVV.

A remark on this clone: The read terminates 3 residues ahead of where the CDR3 ends, so the germline J gene completes it. This chain uses TRBV29-1 with TRBJ2-5; a weak D match, TRBD1 (6 bases). There are 13 residues in the CDR3. Per germline, CDR1 SQVTM and CDR2 ANQGSEA. Trimming shortened V by 4 bases and J by 4 bases, and 13 bases separated the two germline ends. The sequenced part of the CDR3 DNA is TGCAGCGTTGTGGGCAGGGGCGGAGAGACC. Protein sequence: CSVVGRGGET. The whole CDR3 is CSVVGRGGETQYF.

CDR3 residues: CASSLYGYSNQPQHF. The CDR3 bases that were read are TGTGCCAGCAGCTTGTACGGGTATAGCAATCAGCCC. The chain combines TRBV5-8 with TRBJ1-5, with D hard to call. The CDR3 end is not reached by the read, which stops 3 residues before it; the germline J gene fills it in. The V end lost 1 base, the J end lost 0 bases, and 8 bases lay between the germline ends. The CDR3 sequence is 15 residues long. The germline V gene encodes CDR1 SGHTS and CDR2 YDEGEE.

About this clone itself: The CDR3 goes on 3 residues after the read ends, and that part is filled in from the germline J gene. This chain links TRBV2 with TRBJ2-5, with D perhaps TRBD2 (7 bases). This CDR3 is 14 amino acids long. CDR1 SNHLY and CDR2 FYNNEI come from the germline V gene. Trimming cost V 6 bases and J 5 bases, with 16 bases left between them. The sequenced CDR3 bases are TGTGCCAGCAGCTTCCCAAGGGGGGGGGAGACC. Amino acids: CASSFPRGGET. Given in full, the CDR3 is CASSFPRGGETQYF.